The present entry profiles one T cell receptor (beta chain) with its context. The target antigen is unknown. Measured with immunoSEQ multiplex PCR; TCRdb has only the in-frame clones, and not every one. The data show some 42,000 clones, about 80% seen once. The record originates from a study of a mutant IDH1 vaccine in newly diagnosed glioma. General observations from the study: Pseudoprogression seemed unlinked to shifts in top peripheral T cell clonotypes.

Looked up from germline, CDR1 is LGHNA and CDR2 is YSLEER. Trimming at V came to 5 bases and at J to 4 bases, leaving 10 bases not matched to a gene. The CDR3 consists of 16 residues. Regarding time point: week 35, safety follow-up. In every dose of vaccine, 300 ug of mutant IDH1 20-mer peptide was given alongside topical imiquimod. The V call is TRBV4-3, the J call TRBJ1-2, with 10 bases matching TRBD1. Sequencing was performed on PBMCs, taken from a glioma patient whose treatment included an IDH1 peptide vaccine. The TCR comes from a woman aged 50 to 65 with glioma. The CDR3 nucleotides are TGCGCCAGCAGCTTGTATAAGGACAGGGGGTTCTATGGCTACACCTTC. Its translation: CASSLYKDRGFYGYTF.